This entry features one TCR beta chain sequence. This entry is derived from a study of blood T cell repertoires in COVID-19. Study-wide background: Sites across the United States, Italy and Spain contributed samples from acute and convalescent COVID-19. The analysed material was cDNA or gDNA that came from T cells, B-cell-depleted T cells, or PBMCs.

Authors' processing steps: For nucleated cells, counts were estimated from reference gene primer amplification. Data came from immunoSEQ multiplex PCR; TCRdb stores just in-frame clones and leaves some out. The V and J calls and clone size are taken from that table; D and trimming were inferred from the DNA. The sample has about 240,000 clones; roughly 87% are singletons. The CDR3 covers 15 residues. V lost 6 bases and J lost 7, with 16 bases in between. CDR1 MNHEY and CDR2 SMNVEV come from the germline V gene (reference sequence). The V and J genes are TRBV27 and TRBJ1-6; possibly TRBD1 for D (5 bases). The sequencing sample was made of peripheral blood. The TCR sequence derives from a man in his 60s who had recovered from COVID-19. In nucleotides, the CDR3 is TGTGCCAGCAGCCTTATGACAGCTTCAAATTCACCCCTCCACTTT. Protein: CASSLMTASNSPLHF.